The 6 T cell receptor beta chains below all came from one sample that was sequenced in a study of STAT3 mutations in large granular lymphocyte leukemia. Profiled with immunoSEQ multiplex PCR; TCRdb holds only in-frame clones, not every one. The sample has about 5,200 clones; 60% to 80% are singletons. Findings and limits, study-wide: Every T-LGLL patient had at least one immunodominant TCRbeta clonotype.

These receptors lack a known antigen. Specimen: PBMCs. All receptors derive from a human donor with T large granular lymphocyte leukemia. Some clones in this sample may be carry-over from other donors' samples.

This rearrangement joins TRBV4-2 to TRBJ2-7; TRBD2 matches at 7 bases. Germline V gene lookup returns CDR1 LGHNA and CDR2 YNFKEQ. CDR3 size: 15 residues. Germline trimming cut 1 base from V and 2 bases from J; bases unmatched to any gene: 5. CDR3: CASSQGAGAPYEQYF. The CDR3 coding sequence is TGTGCCAGCAGCCAAGGGGCGGGAGCACCCTACGAGCAGTACTTC.

The V call is TRBV7-9, the J call TRBJ1-2; D is ambiguous. The V end was cut by 8 bases, the J end by 2 bases, with 15 bases between. Germline V gene sequence: CDR1 SEHNR, CDR2 FQNEAQ (reference sequence). The CDR3 is 14 residues long. This CDR3 is CASGRPETNYGYTF. The CDR3, as DNA: TGTGCCAGCGGCCGTCCCGAGACAAACTATGGCTACACCTTC.

This clone has a single count. The rearrangement uses TRBV19 and TRBJ1-2; TRBD1 matches 8 bases. V shed 6 bases, J shed 4 bases, and the junction held 13 bases outside the gene matches. The CDR3 has 16 residues. Germline V gene data show CDR1 as LNHDA and CDR2 as SQIVND (reference sequence). The CDR3 region is CASSIGQGWSSYGYTF. CDR3 nucleotides: TGTGCCAGTAGCATCGGACAGGGATGGAGTAGCTATGGCTACACCTTC.

This clone was seen only a few times. This chain connects TRBV27 to TRBJ2-7, with D possibly being TRBD2 (6 bases). V was pared by 7 bases and J by 5 bases, with 21 bases between. Per the germline V gene, CDR1 is MNHEY and CDR2 is SMNVEV (reference sequence). CDR3 length: 15 amino acids. The CDR3 DNA sequence: TGTGCCAGCACCACGAGGAGGGGCCGCCTCGACGAGCAGTACTTC. It yields the protein CASTTRRGRLDEQYF.

V is TRBV5-1 and J is TRBJ2-7; TRBD2 is a possible D gene (6 bases). In germline, CDR1 is SGHRS, CDR2 YFSETQ. Trimming took off 3 bases at V and 3 bases at J, with 7 bases between the two ends. This CDR3 region has 12 residues. CDR3 sequence: CASSSGGYEQYF. CDR3 DNA sequence: TGCGCCAGCAGCTCCGGGGGCTACGAGCAGTACTTC.

The chain uses TRBV27 and TRBJ1-5; TRBD1 aligns across 7 bases. This CDR3 is 15 amino acids long. The V and J ends lost 5 bases and 6 bases, in that order; junction bases with no gene match: 10. The V gene's germline CDR1 is MNHEY and CDR2 SMNVEV (reference sequence). In nucleotides, the CDR3 is TGTGCCAGCAGTCCCCTGGACAGGTGGCGTCAGCCCCAGCATTTT. Translated: CASSPLDRWRQPQHF.